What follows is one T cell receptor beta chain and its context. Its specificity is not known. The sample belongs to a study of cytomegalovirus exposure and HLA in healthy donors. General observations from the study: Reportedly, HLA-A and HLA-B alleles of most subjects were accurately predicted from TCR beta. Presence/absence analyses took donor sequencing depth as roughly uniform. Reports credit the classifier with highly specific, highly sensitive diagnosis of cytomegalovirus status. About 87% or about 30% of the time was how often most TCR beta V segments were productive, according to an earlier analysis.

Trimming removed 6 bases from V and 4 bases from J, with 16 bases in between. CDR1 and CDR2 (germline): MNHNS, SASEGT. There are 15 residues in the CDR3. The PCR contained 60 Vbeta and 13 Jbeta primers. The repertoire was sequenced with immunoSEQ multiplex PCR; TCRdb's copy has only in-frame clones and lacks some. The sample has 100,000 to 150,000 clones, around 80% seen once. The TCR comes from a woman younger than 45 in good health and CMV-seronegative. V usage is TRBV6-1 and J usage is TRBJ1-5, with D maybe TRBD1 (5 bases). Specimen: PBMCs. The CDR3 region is CASRGLDRGNQPQHF. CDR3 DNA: TGTGCCAGCAGGGGCCTTGACAGAGGTAATCAGCCCCAGCATTTT.